This TCR beta chain was recorded in a study of CD8+ T cells in alopecia areata. Whole-study context: Treated patients were dosed with oral tofacitinib, taking 5 to 10 mg twice daily.

For this clone: Its antigen remains unidentified.

As the sequencing template, cDNA was produced by extracting RNA and reverse transcribing it. The protocol was immunoSEQ multiplex PCR, while the TCRdb copy is restricted to in-frame clones and leaves out a portion. The sample gives approximately 210,000 clones, around three fifths of which show up once; 1% is in the top ten. Study conclusions and caveats: Scalp clonality, along with expanded CD8+ clones among the top 100, was significantly decreased by tofacitinib. Lesional scalp, especially alopecia totalis/universalis, showed higher clonality than normal scalp. As there was one nonresponder, how baseline CD8+ expansion relates to response remains uncertain.

J was trimmed by 5 bases and V by 5 bases; bases with no gene match: 9. CDR1 is LNHNV and CDR2 is YYDKDF in the germline V gene (reference sequence). This CDR3 spans 15 amino acids. Noted treatment: oral pan-JAK inhibitor, 5-10 mg twice daily. This chain links TRBV15 with TRBJ2-3; 8 nucleotides match TRBD2. The material was CD4+ T cells sorted from blood, obtained at week 24, from a patient treated with tofacitinib. The clonotype originates from a human donor with alopecia areata. The CDR3 sequence: CATSLRRGGLDTQYF. In DNA, the CDR3 is TGTGCCACCAGCCTTCGCCGGGGGGGCCTAGATACGCAGTATTTT.